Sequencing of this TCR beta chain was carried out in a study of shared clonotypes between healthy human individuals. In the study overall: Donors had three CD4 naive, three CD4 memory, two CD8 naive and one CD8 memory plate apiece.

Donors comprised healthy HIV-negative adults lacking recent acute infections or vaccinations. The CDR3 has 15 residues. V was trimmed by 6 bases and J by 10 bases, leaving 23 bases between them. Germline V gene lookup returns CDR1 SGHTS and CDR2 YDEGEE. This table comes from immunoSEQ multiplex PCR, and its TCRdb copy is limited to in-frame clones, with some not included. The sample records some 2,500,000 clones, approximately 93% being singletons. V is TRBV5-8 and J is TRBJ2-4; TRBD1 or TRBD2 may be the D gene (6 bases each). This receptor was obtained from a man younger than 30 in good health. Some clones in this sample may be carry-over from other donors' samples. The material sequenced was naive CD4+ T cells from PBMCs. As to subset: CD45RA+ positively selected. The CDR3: CASNPEQGTPLIQYF. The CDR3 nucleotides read TGTGCCAGCAACCCCGAGCAGGGGACTCCCCTTATTCAGTACTTC.